This is a list of T cell receptor beta chains from one sample in a study of T cells after yellow fever vaccination. TCRdb passed the 5' RACE reads through MiXCR, listing each CDR3 protein once. The repertoire holds under 200,000 distinct CDR3 sequences, with 6% to 7.5% as singletons. The source was CD4+ T cells sorted from PBMCs, collected less than 6 days after the first yellow fever vaccination. These receptor sequences come from a man younger than 35 who received the YFV17D yellow fever vaccine. Both conserved end residues are part of each CDR3. The D gene is left open where the match is weak. Expanded clones are given a class, and other clones once, few, many or no size at all.

.	15	TRBV28	TRBJ2-1	many	TGTGCCAGCAGTCAGAACAGGGACGCCTACAATGAGCAGTTCTTC	CASSQNRDAYNEQFF
.	14	TRBV5-1	TRBJ2-5	many	TGCGCCAGCAGCTTGGGAGCGGATCAAGAGACCCAGTACTTC	CASSLGADQETQYF
TRBD1	13	TRBV5-1	TRBJ1-2	few	TGCGCCAGCAGCTGGGGACAGGGGCGCGGCTACACCTTC	CASSWGQGRGYTF
.	14	TRBV27	TRBJ2-1	many	TGTGCCAGTGCCCCCCAGGGGGGACACAATGAGCAGTTCTTC	CASAPQGGHNEQFF
.	15	TRBV12-3/TRBV12-4	TRBJ2-1	many	TGTGCCAGCCAACTCGGGCACGACCTTTACAATGAGCAGTTCTTC	CASQLGHDLYNEQFF
.	14	TRBV20-1	TRBJ2-1	few	TGCAGTGCTACCCCAGGGGCACGGGGCAATGAGCAGTTCTTC	CSATPGARGNEQFF
.	15	TRBV11-2	TRBJ2-2	many	TGTGCCAGCAGACCCCGGACCGTTTCCACCGGGGAGCTGTTTTTT	CASRPRTVSTGELFF
.	16	TRBV9	TRBJ1-6	many	TGTGCCAGCAGCGTAGGGCCAGCTCCAGATAATTCACCCCTCCACTTT	CASSVGPAPDNSPLHF
.	13	TRBV7-9	TRBJ1-5	many	TGTGCCAGCAGCTTAACAGAGAATCAGCCCCAGCATTTT	CASSLTENQPQHF
TRBD2	15	TRBV20-1	TRBJ2-3	many	TGCAGTGCTAGAGTGCGGGGGGCGGGCATAGATACGCAGTATTTT	CSARVRGAGIDTQYF
.	14	TRBV20-1	TRBJ2-3	.	TGCAGTGCTAGGGCGCAGGCCCCCACAGATACGCAGTATTTT	CSARAQAPTDTQYF
.	14	TRBV4-2	TRBJ2-5	few	TGTGCCAGCAGCCAAGATACTACTCAAGAGACCCAGTACTTC	CASSQDTTQETQYF
.	16	TRBV7-6	TRBJ1-5	many	TGTGCCAGCAGCTTAGCAGTATGGGATCCCAATCAGCCCCAGCATTTT	CASSLAVWDPNQPQHF
.	15	TRBV7-2	TRBJ2-1	many	TGTGCCAGCAGCTTCACCGAAAACTCGTACAATGAGCAGTTCTTC	CASSFTENSYNEQFF
TRBD1	14	TRBV29-1	TRBJ1-5	many	TGCAGCGCCTCACAGGGGGACCTAGATCAGCCCCAGCATTTT	CSASQGDLDQPQHF
.	14	TRBV6-5	TRBJ1-2	many	TGTGCCAGCAGTTACTCGGACACCTTCTATGGCTACACCTTC	CASSYSDTFYGYTF
TRBD2	18	TRBV4-1	TRBJ2-5	many	TGCGCCAGCAGCCAAGATAGGGGACTAGCGGGGGGCCAAGAGACCCAGTACTTC	CASSQDRGLAGGQETQYF
.	14	TRBV18	TRBJ2-5	few	TGTGCCAGCTCACCACGATCCAGCGTGGAGACCCAGTACTTC	CASSPRSSVETQYF
.	13	TRBV28	TRBJ2-5	.	TGTGCCAGCAGTTATGACCAGCAAGAGACCCAGTACTTC	CASSYDQQETQYF
TRBD1	14	TRBV7-3	TRBJ2-2	few	TGTGCCAGCAGCTTTTCAGGGGGCAACGGGGAGCTGTTTTTT	CASSFSGGNGELFF
TRBD1	17	TRBV5-1	TRBJ1-6	few	TGCGCCAGCAGCTCGTTTACCGGGACAGGGTATAATTCACCCCTCCACTTT	CASSSFTGTGYNSPLHF
.	13	TRBV24-1	TRBJ2-3	.	TGTGCCACCAGTGACGGGGATGTAGATACGCAGTATTTT	CATSDGDVDTQYF
.	13	TRBV29-1	TRBJ1-2	many	TGCAGCGTTGGAAGGGCAACATCCTATGGCTACACCTTC	CSVGRATSYGYTF
TRBD2	14	TRBV7-2	TRBJ2-7	many	TGTGCCAGCAGCCTAGCGGGACTTTCCTACGAGCAGTACTTC	CASSLAGLSYEQYF
TRBD2	18	TRBV3-1	TRBJ2-1	few	TGTGCCAGCAGGGGGAATAGGGCTAGCGGGGGGTTCTACAATGAGCAGTTCTTC	CASRGNRASGGFYNEQFF
TRBD2	15	TRBV10-3	TRBJ2-5	few	TGTGCCATCAGATCAGCCGGGACTAGCATAGAGACCCAGTACTTC	CAIRSAGTSIETQYF
.	15	TRBV6-1	TRBJ1-5	.	TGTGCCAGCAGTCTGTCGCAGGGTTTGAATCAGCCCCAGCATTTT	CASSLSQGLNQPQHF
TRBD1	17	TRBV5-1	TRBJ2-2	many	TGCGCCAGCAGCTTGCGGGGACAGGGGGCGAACACCGGGGAGCTGTTTTTT	CASSLRGQGANTGELFF
.	12	TRBV5-7	TRBJ2-4	many	TGTGCCAGCAGCCCTCGAAAAAACATTCAGTACTTC	CASSPRKNIQYF
TRBD2	15	TRBV5-1	TRBJ2-1	many	TGCGCCAGCAGCTTGGGGCGGGGGGGATACAATGAGCAGTTCTTC	CASSLGRGGYNEQFF
.	17	TRBV1	TRBJ1-5	few	TGCACCAGCAGCCAAGATGGGAAGGGCCGGCACAATCAGCCCCAGCATTTT	CTSSQDGKGRHNQPQHF
TRBD1	14	TRBV9	TRBJ2-3	many	TGTGCCAGCAGCGGGGGACAGGTCACAGATACGCAGTATTTT	CASSGGQVTDTQYF
TRBD1	16	TRBV19	TRBJ1-2	few	TGTGCCAGTAGTTATACCAGAGGTGTACAGGGGTCCGGCTACACCTTC	CASSYTRGVQGSGYTF
.	15	TRBV7-2	TRBJ1-5	few	TGTGCCAGCAGCTTAGCCCCCGGGGGGGGCCAGCCCCAGCATTTT	CASSLAPGGGQPQHF
TRBD1	12	TRBV24-1	TRBJ2-5	.	TGTGCCACCAGTGACCTGACAGGGCCACAGTACTTC	CATSDLTGPQYF
TRBD1	15	TRBV7-9	TRBJ2-1	.	TGTGCCACTAATCCGGGACAGGGTTTCGACAATGAGCAGTTCTTC	CATNPGQGFDNEQFF
TRBD2	16	TRBV5-5	TRBJ2-1	.	TGTGCCAGCAGCTTATCTGTAGCGGGGGGGCAGGATGAGCAGTTCTTC	CASSLSVAGGQDEQFF
.	14	TRBV6-1	TRBJ1-2	many	TGTGCCAGCAGTGTCAGGGACACATCCTATGGCTACACCTTC	CASSVRDTSYGYTF
TRBD1	15	TRBV27	TRBJ2-3	few	TGTGCCAGCAGTTTACAGGGACAGGGTAGTTATACGCAGTATTTT	CASSLQGQGSYTQYF
.	15	TRBV4-2	TRBJ1-5	many	TGTGCCAGCAGCCAAGAGTTAGGGGTGGGACAGCCCCAGCATTTT	CASSQELGVGQPQHF
TRBD1	15	TRBV6-1	TRBJ1-5	few	TGTGCCAGCAGCGACAGGGGGGCTAGCAATCAGCCCCAGCATTTT	CASSDRGASNQPQHF